This section outlines one TCR beta chain sequence together with its context. Its antigen is unknown. One base away there is no much larger clone; base qualities are not given. Library preparation used 5' RACE. TCRdb lists the instrument as Illumina HiSeq 2500. A second PCR of roughly 7 to 12 cycles was run with a J-beta primer mix and a sample-barcoded 5' primer. Each TCR beta cDNA molecule received a unique molecular identifier from a template-switch 5' adaptor carrying 12 random nucleotides. Each sample yielded at least 2.5 million CDR3-containing paired-end reads. First-strand cDNA synthesis was performed from all RNA using the Mint cDNA synthesis kit, with priming by a TRBC-specific oligonucleotide. Following uracil-DNA glycosylase treatment, all cDNA underwent a first 18-cycle PCR with the universal primers M1SS and BC2_uni_R. Per the original workflow: Normalization of each sample was performed by random selection of 1 million high-quality reads, each carrying a distinct molecular identifier. Instead of being binned into consensus sequences, reads that shared molecular identifiers were thrown out. CDR3 identification, clonotype clustering and error correction used MiTCR with a Q25 quality threshold and the strictest error-elimination algorithm. A nonparametric unseen species model with Euler transformation was used to estimate lower-bound total TCR beta diversity. The raw public data were reprocessed by TCRdb itself: fastp quality trimming at Q25, MiXCR clonotype calling, in-frame beta chains only. Entries that share a CDR3 protein sequence are merged under the most common genes and DNA. TCRdb's processing, not the authors', yielded these V and J calls. Within this sample are some 1 million distinct CDR3 sequences, with under 55% of them counted one time only. Together, the top ten hold approximately 17% of the sample.

The data originate from a study of blood T cells in healthy people across ages (dated by TCRdb to about 2015). About the full investigation: In model experiments, template switching captured about one uniquely barcoded TCR beta cDNA molecule for every two T cells. Donors of different ages were randomly distributed across sequencing lanes to avoid experimental bias. Four age groups were formed from the donors: young (average roughly 15 years), middle-aged (around 37), aged (approximately 60) and long-lived (less than 85). Using the same blood draw, the study looked at two additional independent replicas of 1 million unique cDNA reads for two donors, one aged 18 to 30 and the other aged 80 or older. Age-related changes in TCR beta repertoire diversity were measured in the study by deep sequencing normalized with unique cDNA molecular identifiers. Paper-wide results and their limitations: The CMV infection status of donors was not known, potentially confounding age-related changes in expanded clonotypes. Total diversity estimates from one million sequenced T cells were considered lower bounds and underestimates. Observed TCR beta diversity per million T cells fell roughly linearly with age, and a significant reduction was already apparent by age roughly 40. Compared with the aged group, more naive CD4+ T cells, fewer expanded clones and increased TCR diversity were shown by the long-lived group, suggesting age selection. Conclusive comparison of naive and antigen-experienced compartments was prevented by the profiling of bulk unsorted PBMCs. There was a strong correlation between observed TCR beta diversity and the percentage of naive T cells measured by flow cytometry.

The 35 to 40 donors, aged 6 to 90 years, were systemically healthy Caucasian individuals from Russia. Roughly 9 milliliters of peripheral blood were drawn from each donor into EDTA-treated Vacutainer tubes. Ficoll-Paque density-gradient centrifugation was used to isolate PBMCs, with at least 6 million per sample. Total RNA was extracted from PBMCs with Trizol reagent, with at least 6 micrograms obtained per sample. The percentages of naive CD45RAhigh/CD27high T cells were determined by flow cytometry on a PBMC aliquot from every donor. The germline V gene (reference sequence) sets CDR1 to SEHNR and CDR2 to FQNEAQ. Clipping removes 4 bases from V and 3 bases from J, with 7 as the unmatched junction base count. The CDR3, from cysteine to phenylalanine, totals 16 residues. Of all the DNA, just the CDR3 is kept, 48 bases in frame from base 1.

The TCR sequence derives from a woman aged 55-70 years in good health. Here the chain combines TRBV7-9 and TRBJ1-4; 8 of the junction bases match TRBD1. Sequencing was done on a sample of blood. The CDR3 corresponds to CASSSTGGGSNEKLFF. In nucleotide form, the sequence is TGTGCCAGCAGCTCCACAGGGGGGGGGTCTAATGAAAAACTGTTTTTT.